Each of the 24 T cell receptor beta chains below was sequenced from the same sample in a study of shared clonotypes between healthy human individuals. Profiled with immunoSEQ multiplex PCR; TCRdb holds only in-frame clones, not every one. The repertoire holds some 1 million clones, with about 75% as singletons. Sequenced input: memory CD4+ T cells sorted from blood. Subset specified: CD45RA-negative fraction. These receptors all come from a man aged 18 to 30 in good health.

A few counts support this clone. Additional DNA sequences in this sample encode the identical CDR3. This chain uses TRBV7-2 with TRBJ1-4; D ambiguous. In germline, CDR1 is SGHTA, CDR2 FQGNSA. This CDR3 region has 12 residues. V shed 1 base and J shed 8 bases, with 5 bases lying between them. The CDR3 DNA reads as TGTGCCAGCAGCTTAGATGCCGAAAAACTGTTTTTT. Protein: CASSLDAEKLFF.

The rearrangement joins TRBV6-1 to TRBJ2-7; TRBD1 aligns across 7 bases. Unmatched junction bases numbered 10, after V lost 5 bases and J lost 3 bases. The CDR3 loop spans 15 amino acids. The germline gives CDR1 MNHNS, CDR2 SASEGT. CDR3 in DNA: TGTGCCAGCAGTATCTCGCCGGGACAGAACTACGAGCAGTACTTC. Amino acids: CASSISPGQNYEQYF.

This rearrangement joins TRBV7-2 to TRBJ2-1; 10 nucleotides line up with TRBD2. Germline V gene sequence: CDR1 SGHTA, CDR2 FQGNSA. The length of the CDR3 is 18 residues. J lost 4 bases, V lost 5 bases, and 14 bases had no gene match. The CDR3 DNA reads TGTGCCAGCAGCCCCGGTTCCCCCAGCGGGAGGGGATACAATGAGCAGTTCTTC. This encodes CASSPGSPSGRGYNEQFF.

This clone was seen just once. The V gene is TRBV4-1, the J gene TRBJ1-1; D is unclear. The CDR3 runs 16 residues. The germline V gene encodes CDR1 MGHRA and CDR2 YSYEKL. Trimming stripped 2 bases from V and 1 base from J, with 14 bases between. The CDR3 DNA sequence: TGCGCCAGCAGCCAAACACCAACAGCCAGGAACACTGAAGCTTTCTTT. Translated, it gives CASSQTPTARNTEAFF.

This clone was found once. The CDR3 DNA follows: TGCGCCAGCAGCCAACTAGGGACCCCCGGAGGGGAGCTGTTTTTT. Translating it yields CASSQLGTPGGELFF. The chain carries TRBV5-1 and TRBJ2-2; TRBD1 or TRBD2 may be the D gene (5 bases each). The CDR3 is 15 residues long. Germline CDR1 reads SGHRS; CDR2 reads YFSETQ. Trimming shortened V by 4 bases and J by 8 bases, and 18 bases separated the two germline ends.

As DNA, the CDR3 is TGTGCCAGCAGCTCGTACCCGAACACTGAAGCTTTCTTT. It yields the protein CASSSYPNTEAFF. The J gene is TRBJ1-1, the V gene TRBV7-3, with D unresolved. The CDR3 is 13 residues long. The germline CDR1 and CDR2 sequences are SGHTA and FQGTGA. The V and J ends lost 4 bases and 1 base respectively, with 7 bases between them.

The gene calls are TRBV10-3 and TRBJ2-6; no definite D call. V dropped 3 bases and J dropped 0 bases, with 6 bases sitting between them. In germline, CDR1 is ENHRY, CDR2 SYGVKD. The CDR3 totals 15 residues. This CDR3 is CAISDGYSGANVLTF. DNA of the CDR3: TGTGCCATCAGTGACGGATACTCTGGGGCCAACGTCCTGACTTTC.

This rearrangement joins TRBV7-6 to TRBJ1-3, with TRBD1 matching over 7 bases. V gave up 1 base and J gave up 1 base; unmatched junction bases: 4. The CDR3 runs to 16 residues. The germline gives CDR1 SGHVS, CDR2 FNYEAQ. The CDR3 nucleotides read TGTGCCAGCAGCTTAGTCCCGGGACAGTCTGGAAACACCATATATTTT. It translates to CASSLVPGQSGNTIYF.

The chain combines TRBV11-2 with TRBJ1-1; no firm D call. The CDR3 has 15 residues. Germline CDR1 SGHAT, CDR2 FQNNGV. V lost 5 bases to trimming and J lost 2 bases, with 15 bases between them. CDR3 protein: CASSAARLGNTEAFF. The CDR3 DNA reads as TGTGCCAGCAGCGCCGCCCGTTTGGGAAACACTGAAGCTTTCTTT.

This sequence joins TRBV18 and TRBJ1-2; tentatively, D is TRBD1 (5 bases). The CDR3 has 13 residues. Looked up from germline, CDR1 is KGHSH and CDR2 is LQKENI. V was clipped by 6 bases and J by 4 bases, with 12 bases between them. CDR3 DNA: TGTGCCAGCTCCCCGGGGGGGTCCTATGGCTACACCTTC. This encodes CASSPGGSYGYTF. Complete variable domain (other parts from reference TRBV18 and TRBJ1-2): NAGVMQNPRHLVRRRGQEARLRCSPMKGHSHVYWYRQLPEEGLKFMVYLQKENIIDESGMPKERFSAEFPKEGPSILRIQQVVRGDSAAYFCASSPGGSYGYTFGSGTRLTVV.

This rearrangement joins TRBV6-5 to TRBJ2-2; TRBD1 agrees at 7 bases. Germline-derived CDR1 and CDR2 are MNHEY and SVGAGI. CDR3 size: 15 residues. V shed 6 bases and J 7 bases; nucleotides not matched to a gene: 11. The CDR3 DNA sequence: TGTGCCAGCAGGAACTCGGGACAGTATGTCGGGGAGCTGTTTTTT. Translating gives CASRNSGQYVGELFF.

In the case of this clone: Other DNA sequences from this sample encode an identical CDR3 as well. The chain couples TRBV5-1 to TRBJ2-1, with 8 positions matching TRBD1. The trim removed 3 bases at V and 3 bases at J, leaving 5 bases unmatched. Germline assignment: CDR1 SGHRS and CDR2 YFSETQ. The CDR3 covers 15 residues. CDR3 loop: CASSSGTGFYNEQFF. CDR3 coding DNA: TGCGCCAGCAGCTCCGGGACAGGTTTCTACAATGAGCAGTTCTTC.

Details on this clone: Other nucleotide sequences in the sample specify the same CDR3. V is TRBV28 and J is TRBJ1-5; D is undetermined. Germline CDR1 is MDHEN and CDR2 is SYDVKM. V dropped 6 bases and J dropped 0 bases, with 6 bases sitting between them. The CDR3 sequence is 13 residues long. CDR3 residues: CASSLDSNQPQHF. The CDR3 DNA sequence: TGTGCCAGCAGCCTCGATAGCAATCAGCCCCAGCATTTT.

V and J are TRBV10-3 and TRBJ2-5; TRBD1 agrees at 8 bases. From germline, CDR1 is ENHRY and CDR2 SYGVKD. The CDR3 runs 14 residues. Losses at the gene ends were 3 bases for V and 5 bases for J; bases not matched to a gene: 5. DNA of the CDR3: TGTGCCATCAGTGAACAGGGGGGTACCGAGACCCAGTACTTC. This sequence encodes CAISEQGGTETQYF.

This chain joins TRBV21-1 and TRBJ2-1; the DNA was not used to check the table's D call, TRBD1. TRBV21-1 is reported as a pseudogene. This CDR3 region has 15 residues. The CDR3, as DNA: TGTGCCAGCAGTAAGGACAGGGGTTCCTACAATGAGCAGTTCTTC. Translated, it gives CASSKDRGSYNEQFF.

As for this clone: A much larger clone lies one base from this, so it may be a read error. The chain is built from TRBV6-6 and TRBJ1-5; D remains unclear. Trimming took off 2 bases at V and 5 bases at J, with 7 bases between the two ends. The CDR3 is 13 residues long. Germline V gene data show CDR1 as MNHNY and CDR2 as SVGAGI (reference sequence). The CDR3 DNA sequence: TGTGCCAGCAGTTACGGCAACGATCAGCCCCAGCATTTT. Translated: CASSYGNDQPQHF.

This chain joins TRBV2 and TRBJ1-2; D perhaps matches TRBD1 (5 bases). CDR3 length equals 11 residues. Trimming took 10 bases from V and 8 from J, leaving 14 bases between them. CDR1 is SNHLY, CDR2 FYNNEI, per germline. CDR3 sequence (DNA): TGTGCCACCGGCGGGGCAGAGGGCTACACCTTC. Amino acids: CATGGAEGYTF.

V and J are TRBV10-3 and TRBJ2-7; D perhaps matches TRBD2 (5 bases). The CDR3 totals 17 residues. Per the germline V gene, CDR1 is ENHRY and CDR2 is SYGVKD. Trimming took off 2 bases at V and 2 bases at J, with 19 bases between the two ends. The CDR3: CAISEPNGQRTAYEQYF. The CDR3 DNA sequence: TGTGCCATCAGTGAGCCCAATGGTCAGCGGACCGCCTACGAGCAGTACTTC.

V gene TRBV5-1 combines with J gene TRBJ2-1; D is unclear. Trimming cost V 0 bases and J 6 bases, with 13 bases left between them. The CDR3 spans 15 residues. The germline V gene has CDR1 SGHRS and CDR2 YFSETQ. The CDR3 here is CASSLDTPTGNEQFF. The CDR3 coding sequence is TGCGCCAGCAGCTTGGACACACCCACGGGCAATGAGCAGTTCTTC.

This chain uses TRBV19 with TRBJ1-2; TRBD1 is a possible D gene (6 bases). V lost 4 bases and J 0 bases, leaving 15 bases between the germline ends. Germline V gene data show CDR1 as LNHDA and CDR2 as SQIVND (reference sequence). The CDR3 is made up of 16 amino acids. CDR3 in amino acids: CASSKQQGSANYGYTF. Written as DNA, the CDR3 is TGTGCCAGTAGTAAACAACAGGGATCAGCTAACTATGGCTACACCTTC.

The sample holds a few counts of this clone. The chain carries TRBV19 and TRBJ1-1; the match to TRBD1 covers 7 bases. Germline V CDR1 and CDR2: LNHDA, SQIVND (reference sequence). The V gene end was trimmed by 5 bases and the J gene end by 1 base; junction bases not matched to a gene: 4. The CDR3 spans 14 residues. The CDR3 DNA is TGTGCCAGTAGTTCGACAGGGAAGAACACTGAAGCTTTCTTT. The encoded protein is CASSSTGKNTEAFF.

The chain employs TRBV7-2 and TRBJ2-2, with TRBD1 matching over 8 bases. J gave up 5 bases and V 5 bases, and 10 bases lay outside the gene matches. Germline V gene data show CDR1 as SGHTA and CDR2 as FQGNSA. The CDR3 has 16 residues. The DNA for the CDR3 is TGTGCCAGCAGCCGTAATGGACAGGGCCTGACCGGGGAGCTGTTTTTT. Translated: CASSRNGQGLTGELFF.

The DNA for the CDR3 is TGCGCCAGCAGCTTGGCGGGAGCGTTTAAGGCAGATACGCAGTATTTT. This codes for CASSLAGAFKADTQYF. The V gene is TRBV5-1, the J gene TRBJ2-3; maybe TRBD2 (6 bases). Germline loops: CDR1 SGHRS, CDR2 YFSETQ. V dropped 0 bases and J dropped 4 bases, with 15 bases sitting between them. This CDR3 has 16 amino acids.

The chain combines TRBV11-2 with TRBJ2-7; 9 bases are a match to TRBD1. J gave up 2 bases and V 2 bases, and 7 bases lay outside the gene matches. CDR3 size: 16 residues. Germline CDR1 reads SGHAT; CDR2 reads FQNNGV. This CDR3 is CASSLQSGTGTYEQYF. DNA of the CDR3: TGTGCCAGCAGCTTACAATCCGGGACAGGGACCTACGAGCAGTACTTC.